This TCR beta chain was recovered during a study of control samples from healthy donors and cancer patients. The method was immunoSEQ multiplex PCR; TCRdb's version includes in-frame clones alone and lacks a portion of them. This table holds about 130,000 clones, roughly 92% found once. Germline V gene lookup returns CDR1 SGHTA and CDR2 FQGNSA. The CDR3 totals 15 residues. With 2 bases removed from V and 0 bases from J, the gap between germline ends came to 8 bases. This chain joins TRBV7-2 and TRBJ1-3; D gene unclear. The receptor was isolated from a man between 18 and 29 years old in good health. The sequenced sample was blood. The chain's CDR3 is CASSLQSYSGNTIYF. DNA for the CDR3: TGTGCCAGCAGCTTACAGTCGTACTCTGGAAACACCATATATTTT.